Below, 3 T cell receptor beta chains from the same sample are listed, as sequenced in a study of blood T cell repertoires in COVID-19. Clones were sequenced by immunoSEQ multiplex PCR, and TCRdb holds only the in-frame ones, with some missing. Of around 170,000 clones in the sample, about four fifths were seen once. The sequenced sample consisted of peripheral blood. Every receptor here comes from a man between 65 and 85 years old who had recovered from COVID-19.

The rearrangement uses TRBV6-1 and TRBJ2-1; the D gene is possibly TRBD1 (5 bases). The CDR3 has 16 amino acids. CDR1 is MNHNS and CDR2 is SASEGT in the germline V gene. Trimming took off 2 bases at V and 2 bases at J, with 13 bases between the two ends. The CDR3 loop is CASSEIDSYPYNEQFF. DNA for the CDR3: TGTGCCAGCAGTGAAATCGACAGCTATCCCTACAATGAGCAGTTCTTC.

The V and J genes are TRBV5-4 and TRBJ2-7, with TRBD2 as a possible D gene (6 bases). Trimming pared 0 bases from V and 0 bases from J, leaving 10 bases between. Germline lookup yields CDR1 SGHNT and CDR2 YYREEE (reference sequence). The length of the CDR3 is 15 residues. CDR3 DNA sequence: TGTGCCAGCAGCTTGGCGCCTAGCGACTCCTACGAGCAGTACTTC. The encoded protein is CASSLAPSDSYEQYF.

The V gene is TRBV6-1, the J gene TRBJ2-7; 13 bases align to TRBD2. The germline V gene encodes CDR1 MNHNS and CDR2 SASEGT. J gave up 12 bases and V 0 bases, and 11 bases lay outside the gene matches. The CDR3 loop spans 16 amino acids. DNA of the CDR3: TGTGCCAGCAGTGAAGCCTTCGGGACTAGCGGGAACTTTCTGTACTTC. Its translation is CASSEAFGTSGNFLYF.